This TCR beta chain was captured by sequencing in a study of cytomegalovirus exposure and HLA in healthy donors. Overall study: A subsequent analysis reported that the 95 to 150 validation repertoires were produced on the same platform that had also been used for the approximately 710 first-cohort repertoires. Findings and limits, study-wide: There were under 200 TCR beta chains listed as cytomegalovirus-associated. There were some public TCRs occurring in many donors, but most TCR sequences were rare. In vitro confirmation showed a few CMV-associated chains to be CMV antigen specific.

Germline assignment: CDR1 MNHEY and CDR2 SVGAGI. The CDR3 has 12 amino acids. The V gene lost 9 bases and the J gene lost 4 bases, with 9 bases spanning the gap. Assay used: immunoSEQ multiplex PCR; TCRdb lists only in-frame clones, some missing. This table has around 400,000 clones, more than 80% appearing once. This clone was detected only a few times. Its antigen is as yet unknown. The specimen was PBMCs. This chain connects TRBV6-5 to TRBJ2-2, with a tentative D call TRBD2 (6 bases). The sequence came from a young woman in good health and CMV-seronegative. The CDR3 region has the DNA TGTGCCAGTCTGGGGGGCACCGGGGAGCTGTTTTTT. The encoded protein is CASLGGTGELFF.